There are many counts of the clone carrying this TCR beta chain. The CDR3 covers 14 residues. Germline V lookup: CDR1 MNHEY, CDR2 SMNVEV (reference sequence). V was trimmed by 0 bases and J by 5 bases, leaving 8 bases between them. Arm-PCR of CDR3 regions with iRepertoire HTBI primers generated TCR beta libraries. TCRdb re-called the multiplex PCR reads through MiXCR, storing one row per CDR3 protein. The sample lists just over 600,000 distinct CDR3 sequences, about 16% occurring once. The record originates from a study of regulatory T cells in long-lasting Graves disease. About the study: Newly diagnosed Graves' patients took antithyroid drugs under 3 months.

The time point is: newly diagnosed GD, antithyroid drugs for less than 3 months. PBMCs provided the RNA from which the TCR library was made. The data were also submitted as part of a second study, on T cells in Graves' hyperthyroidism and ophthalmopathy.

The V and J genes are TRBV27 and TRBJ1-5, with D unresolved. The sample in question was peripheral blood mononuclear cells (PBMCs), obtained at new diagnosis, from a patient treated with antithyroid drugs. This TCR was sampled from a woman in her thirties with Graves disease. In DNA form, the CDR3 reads TGTGCCAGCAGTTTATCGCTCAAGGATCAGCCCCAGCATTTT. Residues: CASSLSLKDQPQHF.